This TCR beta chain was found in a study of CD8 T cells in Susac syndrome. Random hexamers were used to reverse transcribe the RNA input (0.5 to 1 ug). The TCR beta CDR3 was amplified by immunoSEQ multiplex PCR across 54 Vbeta, 13 Jbeta. TCRdb ran MiXCR on the immunoSEQ multiplex PCR reads and lists one entry per CDR3 protein. This repertoire shows about 130,000 distinct CDR3 sequences, over 85% found once; its top ten account for roughly 0.091%. The sample comprised CD4+ T cells from PBMCs. This sequence was found in a human donor in good health.

CDR3 sequence: CASVEGGKYTEAFF. In DNA form, the CDR3 reads TGTGCCAGCGTCGAGGGTGGGAAATACACTGAAGCTTTCTTT. V is TRBV28 and J is TRBJ1-1; no firm D call. Germline loops: CDR1 MDHEN, CDR2 SYDVKM. With 8 bases removed from V and 3 bases from J, the gap between germline ends came to 16 bases. The CDR3 totals 14 residues.